Each of the 13 T cell receptor beta chains below was sequenced from the same sample in a study of graft-versus-host responses after intestinal transplantation. The data were produced by immunoSEQ multiplex PCR, yet TCRdb's version contains in-frame clones alone and is incomplete. Counted here are roughly 46,000 clones, over 85% occurring once; the ten biggest clones make up 5.9%. Sequencing used PBMCs, obtained about 120 weeks after a first intestinal transplant, on the day of a second. These receptors came from a human patient who received an intestinal transplant, so some T cells may come from the graft donor.

DNA for the CDR3: TGTGCCAGCCATGGCAAGAGCACAGATACGCAGTATTTT. Residues: CASHGKSTDTQYF. The chain is built from TRBV6-1 and TRBJ2-3; no firm D call. V was cut by 8 bases and J by 0 bases, with 9 bases left in between. The CDR3 sequence is 13 residues long. Per germline, CDR1 MNHNS and CDR2 SASEGT.

The chain couples TRBV13 to TRBJ2-1; a possible D gene is TRBD1 (5 bases). The CDR3 consists of 14 residues. CDR1 is PRHDT, CDR2 FYEKMQ, per germline (reference sequence). Trimming cost V 3 bases and J 2 bases, with 8 bases left between them. CDR3 bases: TGTGCCAGCAGCTTCCGGACAACCTACAATGAGCAGTTCTTC. This sequence encodes CASSFRTTYNEQFF.

CDR3 nucleotides: TGTGCCAGCAGCCAAGAACGCCTTTTTGGCGGGTCGAAAAGGTATGGCTACACCTTC. It translates to CASSQERLFGGSKRYGYTF. V and J are TRBV4-2 and TRBJ1-2, with D uncertain. Trimming pared 0 bases from V and 5 bases from J, leaving 25 bases between. The CDR3 consists of 19 residues. CDR1 is LGHNA and CDR2 is YNFKEQ in the germline V gene.

The chain is built from TRBV6-5 and TRBJ1-1; 11 bases line up with TRBD1. This CDR3 contains 13 residues. Germline loops: CDR1 MNHEY, CDR2 SVGAGI. Trimming removed 8 bases from V and 6 bases from J; junction bases left unmatched: 5. The CDR3 loop reads CASSDRGPPEAFF. CDR3 nucleotide sequence: TGTGCCAGCTCGGACAGGGGGCCTCCTGAAGCTTTCTTT.

V usage is TRBV5-1 and J usage is TRBJ1-1, with D perhaps matching TRBD1 (6 bases). The CDR3 runs 13 residues. With 2 bases removed from V and 5 bases from J, the gap between germline ends came to 10 bases. Germline-derived CDR1 and CDR2 are SGHRS and YFSETQ. The CDR3 DNA reads as TGCGCCAGCAGCTTTGGGGGCCGGACTGAAGCTTTCTTT. This sequence encodes CASSFGGRTEAFF.

This clone was observed once. The CDR3 protein is CACKLPGEFHYEQYF. The CDR3 DNA reads TGTGCCTGCAAACTTCCAGGGGAATTTCACTACGAGCAGTACTTC. This rearrangement joins TRBV7-2 to TRBJ2-7; D is possibly TRBD1 (6 bases). V gave up 11 bases and J gave up 3 bases, with 23 bases separating them. The CDR3 totals 15 residues. Germline CDR1 is SGHTA and CDR2 is FQGNSA.

This chain links TRBV11-2 with TRBJ2-4; the match to TRBD2 covers 11 bases. The CDR3 has 16 residues. Germline V gene sequence: CDR1 SGHAT, CDR2 FQNNGV. The V gene end was trimmed by 3 bases and the J gene end by 0 bases; junction bases not matched to a gene: 1. CDR3 nucleotides: TGTGCCAGCAGCTTTACTAGCGGGAGAGCCAAAAACATTCAGTACTTC. Translation gives CASSFTSGRAKNIQYF.

This sequence joins TRBV19 and TRBJ2-5; TRBD1 agrees at 10 bases. V lost 6 bases, J lost 4 bases, and 5 bases stayed unmatched. Germline CDR1 and CDR2: LNHDA and SQIVND (reference sequence). This CDR3 region has 14 residues. CDR3 protein: CASSQGQGLETQYF. The CDR3 DNA follows: TGTGCCAGTAGCCAGGGACAGGGGTTAGAGACCCAGTACTTC.

The chain joins TRBV7-2 to TRBJ2-7; possibly TRBD1 for D (6 bases). The CDR3 has 14 residues. V lost 3 bases and J 3 bases, leaving 12 bases between the germline ends. CDR1 and CDR2 (germline): SGHTA, FQGNSA. The CDR3 DNA sequence: TGTGCCAGCAGCTTGGGGCAGGGGAACTACGAGCAGTACTTC. Its translation is CASSLGQGNYEQYF.

The rearrangement links TRBV5-5 to TRBJ2-5, with a tentative D call TRBD1 (7 bases). Trimming stripped 1 base from V and 5 bases from J, with 18 bases between. This CDR3 spans 16 amino acids. Germline CDR1 reads SGHKS; CDR2 reads YYEKEE (reference sequence). DNA of the CDR3: TGTGCCAGCAGCTTGTCTGCAGGGGGGTTGCGGGAGACCCAGTACTTC. Translation gives CASSLSAGGLRETQYF.

This chain joins TRBV6-5 and TRBJ2-5; the D call may be TRBD1 or TRBD2 (5 bases each). Trimming removed 7 bases at V and 7 bases at J, with 19 bases between. Per the germline V gene, CDR1 is MNHEY and CDR2 is SVGAGI. This CDR3 has 14 residues. CDR3 region: CASKGNSGRGTQYF. The CDR3 coding sequence is TGTGCCAGCAAGGGGAACTCGGGACGGGGGACCCAGTACTTC.

The genes are TRBV10-2 and TRBJ2-1; D uncertain. CDR3 size: 11 residues. V was shortened by 7 bases and J by 5 bases, with 6 bases between the two germline ends. The V gene's germline CDR1 is WSHSY and CDR2 SAAADI. CDR3: CASIQNNEQFF. CDR3 in DNA: TGCGCCAGCATCCAGAACAATGAGCAGTTCTTC.

The chain uses TRBV28 and TRBJ1-1; 8 bases fit TRBD1. The V and J ends lost 8 bases and 1 base, in that order; junction bases with no gene match: 9. The CDR3 is made up of 15 amino acids. Germline V gives CDR1 MDHEN, CDR2 SYDVKM. The CDR3 sequence is CASGALDRENTEAFF. CDR3 DNA: TGTGCCAGCGGAGCTCTGGACAGGGAGAACACTGAAGCTTTCTTT.